This TCR beta chain was sequenced during a study of T cell repertoires in cytomegalovirus infection. Study overall: In the study, CMV epitopes included recently identified HLA-C-restricted and well-studied HLA-B-restricted ones. A matching HLA type, together with CMV infection, was signaled by public TCR beta signatures.

Each CDR3 protein is one row after TCRdb ran MiXCR on the reads. The table lists a few hundred thousand distinct CDR3 sequences, around 29% of them singletons. Study-level points and caveats: In two of eight donors, the top clonotype was HLA-C-restricted CMV-specific.

Trimming cost V 5 bases and J 6 bases, with 11 bases left between them. This CDR3 has 13 amino acids. Germline CDR1 is SGHTA and CDR2 is FQGNSA. This clonotype turned up a few times. Its target is unknown. Source: cultured PBMCs, taken from culture after CMV antigen stimulation. This TCR was sampled from a human donor in good health (CMV status not recorded). Some clones in this sample may be carry-over from other donors' samples. J is TRBJ2-1 and V is TRBV7-2; D perhaps matches TRBD2 (6 bases). DNA of the CDR3: TGTGCCAGCAGCGCGTACGGGGGCAATGAGCAGTTCTTC. Amino acids: CASSAYGGNEQFF.